This entry concerns a single TCR beta chain. Measured with immunoSEQ multiplex PCR; TCRdb has only the in-frame clones, and not every one. Here the sample spans nearly 250,000 clones, 80% to 90% being singletons. The entry originates in a study of blood T cell repertoires in COVID-19. V lost 3 bases and J 2 bases, leaving 14 bases between the germline ends. The CDR3 has 15 amino acids. Germline-derived CDR1 and CDR2 are LNHDA and SQIVND (reference sequence). Sequences were obtained from PBMCs or T cells enriched from blood (not recorded which). This clonotype originated in a man over 45 who had been exposed to COVID-19. This chain links TRBV19 with TRBJ2-7; weak D call: TRBD2 (6 bases). The CDR3 nucleotides are TGTGCCAGTAGTATGGCGGGAACACTAACCTACGAGCAGTACTTC. It specifies CASSMAGTLTYEQYF.